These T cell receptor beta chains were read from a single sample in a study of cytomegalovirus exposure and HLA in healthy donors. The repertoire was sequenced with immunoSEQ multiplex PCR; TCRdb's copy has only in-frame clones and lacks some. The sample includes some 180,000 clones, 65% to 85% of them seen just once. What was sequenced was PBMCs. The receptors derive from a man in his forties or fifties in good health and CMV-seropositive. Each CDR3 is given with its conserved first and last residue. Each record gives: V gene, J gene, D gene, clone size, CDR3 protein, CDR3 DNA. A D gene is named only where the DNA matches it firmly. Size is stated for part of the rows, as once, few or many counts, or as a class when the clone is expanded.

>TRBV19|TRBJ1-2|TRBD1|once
CASNHPRDRDYGYTF
TGTGCCAGTAACCACCCCCGGGACAGGGATTATGGCTACACCTTC
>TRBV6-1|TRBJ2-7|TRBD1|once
CASSQLRQGTYEQYF
TGTGCCAGCAGTCAGCTCCGACAGGGAACCTACGAGCAGTACTTC
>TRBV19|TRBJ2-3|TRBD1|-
CASSARQGASDTQYF
TGTGCCAGTAGTGCTCGACAGGGGGCTTCAGATACGCAGTATTTT
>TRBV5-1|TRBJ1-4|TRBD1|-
CASTTGGGNEKLFF
TGCGCCAGCACCACAGGGGGTGGTAATGAAAAACTGTTTTTT
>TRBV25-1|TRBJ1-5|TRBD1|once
CASSQGGNQPQHF
TGTGCCAGCAGCCAGGGGGGCAATCAGCCCCAGCATTTT
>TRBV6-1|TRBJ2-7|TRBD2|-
CASLKREVHEQYF
TGTGCCAGCTTGAAGCGGGAGGTCCACGAGCAGTACTTC
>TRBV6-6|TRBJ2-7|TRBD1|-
CASSYETGGDEQYF
TGTGCCAGCAGTTACGAGACAGGGGGCGACGAGCAGTACTTC
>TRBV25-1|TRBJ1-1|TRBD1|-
CASSEPRDRGRRNTEAFF
TGTGCCAGCAGTGAACCCCGGGACAGGGGGCGCAGGAACACTGAAGCTTTCTTT
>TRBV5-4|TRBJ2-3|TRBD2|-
CASSLGASGTQTDTQYF
TGTGCCAGCAGCTTGGGTGCTAGCGGGACACAGACAGATACGCAGTATTTT
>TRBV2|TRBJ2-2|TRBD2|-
CASRNGAGGTGELFF
TGTGCCAGCAGAAATGGAGCGGGAGGAACCGGGGAGCTGTTTTTT
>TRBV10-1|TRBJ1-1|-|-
CASSGGRNTEAFF
TGCGCCAGCAGTGGTGGGAGGAACACTGAAGCTTTCTTT
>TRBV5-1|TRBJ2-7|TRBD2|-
CASSLGSSGRYEQYF
TGCGCCAGCAGCTTGGGCTCTAGCGGGCGGTACGAGCAGTACTTC
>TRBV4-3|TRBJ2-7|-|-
CASSQDLGLSGEQYF
TGCGCCAGCAGCCAAGATCTGGGACTTTCGGGAGAGCAGTACTTC
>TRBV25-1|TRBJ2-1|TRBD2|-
CASSERGSSYNEQFF
TGTGCCAGCAGTGAACGCGGGAGCTCCTACAATGAGCAGTTCTTC
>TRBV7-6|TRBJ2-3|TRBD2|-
CASSLGSGSVTDTQYF
TGTGCCAGCAGCTTAGGTAGCGGGAGTGTAACAGATACGCAGTATTTT
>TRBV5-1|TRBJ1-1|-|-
CASSIGTANTEAFF
TGCGCCAGCAGCATCGGAACAGCGAACACTGAAGCTTTCTTT
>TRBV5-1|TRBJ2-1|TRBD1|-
CASRDRDSSEQFF
TGCGCCAGCAGAGACAGGGACAGCTCAGAGCAGTTCTTC
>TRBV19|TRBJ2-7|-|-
CASSYARSYEQYF
TGTGCCAGTAGTTACGCCCGGTCCTACGAGCAGTACTTC
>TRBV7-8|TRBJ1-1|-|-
CASSLEGVNTEAFF
TGTGCCAGCAGCTTAGAGGGAGTGAACACTGAAGCTTTCTTT
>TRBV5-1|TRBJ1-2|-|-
CASSLDRESGYTF
TGCGCCAGCAGCTTGGACAGGGAGTCGGGCTACACCTTC
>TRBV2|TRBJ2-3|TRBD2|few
CASSYLADDTDTQYF
TGTGCCAGTTCGTATCTAGCGGATGACACAGATACGCAGTATTTT
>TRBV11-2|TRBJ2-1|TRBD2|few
CASSPHPGLAEYNEQFF
TGTGCCAGCAGCCCACATCCGGGACTAGCGGAATACAATGAGCAGTTCTTC
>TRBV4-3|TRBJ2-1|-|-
CASSQDWAHNEQFF
TGCGCCAGCAGCCAAGATTGGGCTCACAATGAGCAGTTCTTC
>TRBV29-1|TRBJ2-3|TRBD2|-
CSAPRTSGLSDTQYF
TGCAGCGCCCCCAGGACTAGCGGGCTTTCAGATACGCAGTATTTT
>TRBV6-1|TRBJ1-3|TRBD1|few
CASRTGFSGNTIYF
TGTGCCAGCAGGACAGGGTTCTCTGGAAACACCATATATTTT
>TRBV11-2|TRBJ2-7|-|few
CASSLNGVVPYEQYF
TGTGCCAGCAGCTTAAACGGAGTTGTACCCTACGAGCAGTACTTC
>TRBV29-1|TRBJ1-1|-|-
CSVAVNTEAFF
TGCAGCGTGGCAGTTAACACTGAAGCTTTCTTT
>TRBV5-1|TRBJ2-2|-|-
CASSLILDKTGELFF
TGCGCCAGCAGCCTGATTTTGGACAAGACCGGGGAGCTGTTTTTT
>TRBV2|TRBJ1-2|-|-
CASSEYITGLNYGYTF
TGTGCCAGCAGTGAATATATAACAGGATTGAACTATGGCTACACCTTC
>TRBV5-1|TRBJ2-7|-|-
CASSLGGSGGSYGQYF
TGCGCCAGCAGCTTGGGGGGTTCTGGGGGCTCCTACGGGCAGTACTTC
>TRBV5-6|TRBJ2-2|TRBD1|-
CASSLDIGQGKAGELFF
TGTGCCAGCAGCTTGGACATAGGACAGGGGAAGGCCGGGGAGCTGTTTTTT
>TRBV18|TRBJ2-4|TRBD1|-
CASSPPTGLAKNIQYF
TGTGCCAGCTCACCTCCGACAGGGCTAGCCAAAAACATTCAGTACTTC
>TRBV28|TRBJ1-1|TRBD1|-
CASSLLGTGVNTEAFF
TGTGCCAGCAGTTTATTAGGGACAGGGGTGAACACTGAAGCTTTCTTT
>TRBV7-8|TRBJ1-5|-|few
CASSLARGNQPQHF
TGTGCCAGCAGCTTAGCTAGAGGGAATCAGCCCCAGCATTTT
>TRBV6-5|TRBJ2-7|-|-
CASSILGGRGYEQYF
TGTGCCAGCAGCATACTAGGGGGGAGGGGGTACGAGCAGTACTTC
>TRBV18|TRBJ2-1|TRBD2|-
CASSTGSSGRLSYNEQFF
TGTGCCAGCTCCACGGGCTCTAGCGGGAGGTTGTCCTACAATGAGCAGTTCTTC
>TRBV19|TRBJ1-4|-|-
CASSLNEKLFF
TGTGCCAGTAGTCTAAATGAAAAACTGTTTTTT
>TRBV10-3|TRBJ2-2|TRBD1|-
CAISEGQGRTGELFF
TGTGCCATCAGTGAGGGACAGGGGAGGACCGGGGAGCTGTTTTTT
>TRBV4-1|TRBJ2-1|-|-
CASSPEGASYNEQFF
TGCGCCAGCAGCCCGGAGGGGGCGTCTTACAATGAGCAGTTCTTC
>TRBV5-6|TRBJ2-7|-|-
CASRRRQGLSYEQYF
TGTGCCAGCAGACGAAGACAGGGACTCTCCTACGAGCAGTACTTC
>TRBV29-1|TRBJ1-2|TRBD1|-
CSVGDRGSYGYTF
TGCAGCGTTGGGGACAGGGGGTCGTATGGCTACACCTTC
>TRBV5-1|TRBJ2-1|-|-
CASKPAGGRRGEQFF
TGCGCCAGCAAGCCAGCGGGCGGCCGTCGGGGTGAGCAGTTCTTC
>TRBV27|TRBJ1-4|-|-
CASSLFRGGEKLFF
TGTGCCAGCAGTTTATTCAGGGGAGGGGAAAAACTGTTTTTT
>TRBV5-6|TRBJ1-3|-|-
CASSLTGFGPGNTIYF
TGTGCCAGCAGCTTGACAGGGTTCGGCCCTGGAAACACCATATATTTT
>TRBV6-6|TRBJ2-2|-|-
CASSPSWELFF
TGTGCCAGCAGCCCCAGTTGGGAGCTGTTTTTT
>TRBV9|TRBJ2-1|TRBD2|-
CASSVGGRPSYNEQFF
TGTGCCAGCAGCGTAGGCGGGAGACCCTCCTACAATGAGCAGTTCTTC
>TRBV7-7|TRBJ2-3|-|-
CASSLSPGADTQYF
TGTGCTAGCAGCTTATCGCCGGGGGCAGATACGCAGTATTTT